This TCR beta chain stems from a study of blood T cell repertoires in COVID-19. Under the authors' procedure: Scientists estimated how many nucleated cells there were by amplifying reference gene primers. Method: immunoSEQ multiplex PCR; TCRdb's copy keeps in-frame clones and lacks some. D and trimming come from the DNA, and the V and J calls and clone size come from that table. This table has about 260,000 clones, about 80% appearing once. The germline gives CDR1 MNHEY, CDR2 SVGAGI. Trimming shortened V by 0 bases and J by 1 base, and 6 bases separated the two germline ends. The CDR3 length is 15 residues.

The sequencing input was peripheral blood. This chain joins TRBV6-5 and TRBJ2-2; D remains unclear. This receptor was identified in an elderly woman with acute or convalescent COVID-19. The chain's CDR3 is CASSYSTGNTGELFF. Written as DNA, the CDR3 is TGTGCCAGCAGTTACTCGACTGGGAACACCGGGGAGCTGTTTTTT.